These 20 T cell receptor beta chains share one sample of origin, sequenced in a study of cytomegalovirus exposure and HLA in healthy donors. PCR involved 60 Vbeta and 13 Jbeta primers. TCRdb's table, derived via immunoSEQ multiplex PCR, lists solely in-frame clones and lacks some. The sample includes around 200,000 clones, less than 80% seen only once; the top ten take around 4.3%. The source material was PBMCs. These receptors originate from a woman in her 30s in good health and CMV-seropositive.

The table lists this clone with a few counts. The chain carries TRBV11-3 and TRBJ2-7; 11 bases line up with TRBD2. V was pared by 4 bases and J by 1 base, with 9 bases of the junction left unmatched. CDR1 is SGHNT and CDR2 is YENEEA in the germline V gene. The CDR3 sequence is 17 residues long. The DNA of the CDR3 is TGTGCCAGCAGCTCACCGATAGCGGGAGGGCCATCCTACGAGCAGTACTTC. Encoded protein: CASSSPIAGGPSYEQYF.

This sequence joins TRBV7-8 and TRBJ1-1, with a weak D call TRBD1 (6 bases). CDR1 SGHVS and CDR2 FQNEAQ come from the germline V gene. The CDR3 runs 15 residues. Trimming took 1 base from V and 5 from J, leaving 14 bases between them. The CDR3 sequence: CASSLGAGDGTEAFF. The CDR3 bases are TGTGCCAGCAGCTTAGGGGCAGGGGATGGTACTGAAGCTTTCTTT.

This chain uses TRBV7-9 with TRBJ1-4; unclear D gene. CDR1 and CDR2 from the germline V gene are SEHNR and FQNEAQ (reference sequence). Trimming removed 5 bases from V and 5 bases from J, with 15 bases in between. The CDR3 contains 15 residues. The CDR3 sequence: CASSHISGMNEKLFF. CDR3 coding DNA: TGTGCCAGCAGCCACATATCCGGGATGAATGAAAAACTGTTTTTT.

This chain uses TRBV6-5 with TRBJ1-2, with 9 bases fitting TRBD1. The CDR3 has 15 amino acids. The junction had 6 bases not matched to a gene; V was cut back by 2 bases and J by 5 bases. Germline CDR1 is MNHEY and CDR2 is SVGAGI. CDR3 bases: TGTGCCAGCAGTTACAGTTGGGGGACAGGGTATGGCTACACCTTC. It is translated as CASSYSWGTGYGYTF.

This rearrangement joins TRBV10-3 to TRBJ1-1, with D unresolved. The CDR3 length is 13 residues. Germline V gene data show CDR1 as ENHRY and CDR2 as SYGVKD. V gave up 4 bases and J gave up 8 bases, with 14 bases separating them. As DNA, the CDR3 is TGTGCCATCAGTGCAGCGTACGGGTTGGAAGCTTTCTTT. It is translated as CAISAAYGLEAFF.

The chain is built from TRBV9 and TRBJ2-5, with no clear D. Trimming removed 2 bases from V and 1 base from J, with 12 bases in between. The CDR3 has 15 amino acids. CDR1 and CDR2 from the germline V gene are SGDLS and YYNGEE. CDR3 residues: CASSVGSLGQETQYF. Written as DNA, the CDR3 is TGTGCCAGCAGCGTCGGGTCCTTGGGCCAAGAGACCCAGTACTTC.

The V call is TRBV7-6, the J call TRBJ2-7, with D perhaps TRBD1 (6 bases). From germline, CDR1 is SGHVS and CDR2 FNYEAQ. V was clipped by 4 bases and J by 0 bases, with 10 bases between them. The CDR3 runs 14 residues. The chain's CDR3 is CASSSMTGSYEQYF. As DNA, the CDR3 is TGTGCCAGCAGCTCTATGACAGGCTCCTACGAGCAGTACTTC. Full variable domain (missing parts from reference TRBV7-6 and TRBJ2-7): GAGVSQSPRYKVTKRGQDVALRCDPISGHVSLYWYRQALGQGPEFLTYFNYEAQQDKSGLPNDRFSAERPEGSISTLTIQRTEQRDSAMYRCASSSMTGSYEQYFGPGTRLTVT.

J is TRBJ1-1 and V is TRBV19; tentatively, D is TRBD1 (6 bases). Trimming removed 9 bases from V and 8 bases from J, with 25 bases in between. The CDR3 length is 15 residues. CDR1 and CDR2 (germline): LNHDA, SQIVND (reference sequence). CDR3 in DNA: TGTGCCAGCGACGCTAGGGACAAATCATTTCAGGAAGCTTTCTTT. This encodes CASDARDKSFQEAFF.

The J gene is TRBJ2-5, the V gene TRBV11-2, with TRBD2 as a possible D gene (6 bases). The V gene lost 4 bases and the J gene lost 2 bases, with 17 bases spanning the gap. Germline CDR1 SGHAT, CDR2 FQNNGV. CDR3 size: 16 residues. The CDR3 loop reads CASSWGVQVLQETQYF. In DNA form, the CDR3 reads TGTGCCAGCAGCTGGGGGGTACAGGTCTTACAAGAGACCCAGTACTTC.

The V gene is TRBV7-6, the J gene TRBJ1-1; 9 bases agree with TRBD1. CDR3 length: 15 residues. CDR1 and CDR2 (germline): SGHVS, FNYEAQ. Trimming removed 2 bases from V and 5 bases from J; junction bases left unmatched: 6. CDR3 DNA sequence: TGTGCCAGCAGCTTAAGGGACAGGGTTGATACTGAAGCTTTCTTT. Its protein is CASSLRDRVDTEAFF.

The V call is TRBV7-6, the J call TRBJ2-7; 8 bases fit TRBD1. CDR3 size: 15 residues. J lost 5 bases, V lost 3 bases, and 9 bases had no gene match. CDR1 SGHVS and CDR2 FNYEAQ come from the germline V gene. DNA for the CDR3: TGTGCCAGCAGCTTCGGACAGGGCCTAGTCCACGAGCAGTACTTC. This translates into CASSFGQGLVHEQYF.

This sequence joins TRBV9 and TRBJ2-7; 8 positions match TRBD2. This CDR3 is built from 14 residues. The germline V gene encodes CDR1 SGDLS and CDR2 YYNGEE. V trimming: 0 bases; J trimming: 4 bases; junction bases outside the gene matches: 3. CDR3 nucleotides: TGTGCCAGCAGCGTAGCAGCGGGAGTATACGAGCAGTACTTC. Translation gives CASSVAAGVYEQYF.

The chain joins TRBV6-1 to TRBJ2-7; 9 bases fit TRBD1. V gave up 4 bases and J gave up 5 bases; unmatched junction bases: 12. Per germline, CDR1 MNHNS and CDR2 SASEGT. There are 16 residues in the CDR3. In DNA form, the CDR3 reads TGTGCCAGCAGTGGGGAGGGACAGGGAATCGTGGACGAGCAGTACTTC. Its translation: CASSGEGQGIVDEQYF.

The V call is TRBV7-2, the J call TRBJ1-1; TRBD1 matches at 9 bases. Germline CDR1 reads SGHTA; CDR2 reads FQGNSA. The V gene end was trimmed by 4 bases and the J gene end by 4 bases; junction bases not matched to a gene: 4. The CDR3 loop spans 14 amino acids. CDR3 loop: CASSSNRGPTEAFF. CDR3 nucleotides: TGTGCCAGCAGCTCAAACAGGGGGCCCACTGAAGCTTTCTTT.

This clone was detected only a few times. V gene TRBV19 combines with J gene TRBJ2-1; 12 bases map to TRBD1. Per germline, CDR1 LNHDA and CDR2 SQIVND (reference sequence). Trimming removed 3 bases from V and 15 bases from J; junction bases left unmatched: 9. The CDR3 consists of 14 residues. The CDR3 DNA is TGTGCCAGTAGTATCGGGACAGGGGGCTTAGCTCTGTTCTTC. Its protein product is CASSIGTGGLALFF.

In its sample, this clone was seen a few times. In DNA, the CDR3 is TGTGCCAGCAGCGTAGTAGTGTCAGATACGCAGTATTTT. As protein: CASSVVVSDTQYF. This chain links TRBV9 with TRBJ2-3, with D unclear. Germline V gives CDR1 SGDLS, CDR2 YYNGEE. The CDR3 has 13 amino acids. V was shortened by 0 bases and J by 4 bases, with 6 bases between the two germline ends.

The chain is built from TRBV7-9 and TRBJ2-7; the match to TRBD2 covers 12 bases. CDR1 is SEHNR and CDR2 is FQNEAQ in the germline V gene (reference sequence). V lost 5 bases and J lost 5; bases outside the gene matches: 7. The CDR3 is 15 amino acids. The CDR3 protein is CASSHGLAGRNEQYF. The CDR3 region has the DNA TGTGCCAGCAGCCATGGACTAGCGGGGAGGAACGAGCAGTACTTC. The variable domain in full, with the rest retrieved from reference TRBV7-9 and TRBJ2-7, is DTGVSQNPRHKITKRGQNVTFRCDPISEHNRLYWYRQTLGQGPEFLTYFQNEAQLEKSRLLSDRFSAERPKGSFSTLEIQRTEQGDSAMYLCASSHGLAGRNEQYFGPGTRLTVT.

The count of this clone is one. The chain couples TRBV7-2 to TRBJ2-1; 13 bases align to TRBD2. J gave up 4 bases and V 2 bases, and 2 bases lay outside the gene matches. Germline lookup yields CDR1 SGHTA and CDR2 FQGNSA. The CDR3 consists of 16 residues. CDR3 sequence reads: CASSLMTSGGYNEQFF. DNA of the CDR3: TGTGCCAGCAGCTTAATGACTAGCGGGGGGTACAATGAGCAGTTCTTC.

The J gene is TRBJ2-5, the V gene TRBV5-1, with D tentatively TRBD2 (6 bases). Per germline, CDR1 SGHRS and CDR2 YFSETQ. The V end lost 3 bases, the J end lost 2 bases, and 11 bases lay between the germline ends. The CDR3 extends over 14 amino acids. The CDR3 here is CASSSLAGQETQYF. CDR3 bases: TGCGCCAGCAGCTCCCTGGCGGGGCAAGAGACCCAGTACTTC.

The sample holds a few counts of this clone. The genes are TRBV21-1 and TRBJ2-7; the DNA was not compared with TRBD1, the D call given in the table. TRBV21-1 is classified as a pseudogene. The CDR3 covers 20 residues. This CDR3 is CASSKVESRGPSPSIYEQYF. CDR3 coding DNA: TGTGCCAGCAGCAAAGTGGAGTCCAGGGGGCCATCCCCCTCAATCTACGAGCAGTACTTC.